These 24 T cell receptor beta chains share one sample of origin, sequenced in a study of blood T cell repertoires in COVID-19. Only in-frame clones appear in the TCRdb table, and some are missing; sequencing was by immunoSEQ multiplex PCR. The sample carries 350,000 to 450,000 clones, 85% recorded once. Sequencing was done on a sample of peripheral blood. These receptors all stem from a woman between 18 and 29 years old with acute or convalescent COVID-19.

The genes are TRBV14 and TRBJ1-6; D is uncertain. Germline V gives CDR1 SGHDN, CDR2 FVKESK. The CDR3 has 15 residues. Deletions cut 8 bases from V and 0 bases from J, with 11 bases between. In DNA, the CDR3 is TGTGCCAGCTATGACGGGAGCTCCTATAATTCACCCCTCCACTTT. Protein product: CASYDGSSYNSPLHF.

The chain joins TRBV2 to TRBJ1-5; possible D gene TRBD1, 6 bases. V was pared by 6 bases and J by 0 bases, with 12 bases between. The CDR3 is made up of 15 amino acids. Per germline, CDR1 SNHLY and CDR2 FYNNEI. CDR3: CASRKTGDSNQPQHF. CDR3 DNA sequence: TGTGCCAGCAGAAAGACAGGCGATAGCAATCAGCCCCAGCATTTT.

The rearrangement uses TRBV11-3 and TRBJ2-2; no firm D call. Trimming took off 4 bases at V and 2 bases at J, with 11 bases between the two ends. Germline V gene lookup returns CDR1 SGHNT and CDR2 YENEEA. The CDR3 spans 15 residues. The CDR3 nucleotides read TGTGCCAGCAGCTCTCTATCCCCCAACACCGGGGAGCTGTTTTTT. This gives the protein CASSSLSPNTGELFF.

This chain connects TRBV19 to TRBJ2-3; the match to TRBD2 covers 11 bases. The CDR3 loop spans 19 amino acids. Looked up from germline, CDR1 is LNHDA and CDR2 is SQIVND (reference sequence). The V gene end was trimmed by 5 bases and the J gene end by 1 base; junction bases not matched to a gene: 14. This CDR3 reads CASSVIAGGPGEGTDTQYF. The CDR3 DNA sequence: TGTGCCAGTAGTGTCATAGCGGGAGGGCCGGGGGAGGGCACAGATACGCAGTATTTT.

In this sample, this clone turned up many times. This sequence joins TRBV10-1 and TRBJ1-5; 8 nucleotides align to TRBD1. There are 12 residues in the CDR3. V lost 8 bases to trimming and J lost 9 bases; unmatched junction nucleotides: 6. Germline V gives CDR1 WNHNN, CDR2 SYGVQD (reference sequence). CDR3 protein: CASGQGIWPQHF. The CDR3 DNA follows: TGCGCCAGCGGACAGGGAATTTGGCCCCAGCATTTT.

CDR3 residues: CASSRSGTRGKEFF. The CDR3 DNA sequence: TGTGCCAGCAGTCGATCCGGGACTAGGGGGAAGGAGTTCTTC. The V gene is TRBV27, the J gene TRBJ2-1; 8 nucleotides line up with TRBD2. This CDR3 spans 14 amino acids. Germline CDR1 reads MNHEY; CDR2 reads SMNVEV (reference sequence). With 5 bases clipped from V and 14 bases from J, the junction kept 14 bases outside the gene matches.

The V call is TRBV5-1, the J call TRBJ2-3, with TRBD2 matching over 7 bases. The CDR3 has 15 amino acids. CDR1 is SGHRS, CDR2 YFSETQ, per germline. V gave up 3 bases and J gave up 3 bases; unmatched junction bases: 7. CDR3 amino acids: CASSSGAGITDTQYF. DNA of the CDR3: TGCGCCAGCAGCTCCGGAGCGGGGATTACAGATACGCAGTATTTT.

The CDR3 DNA sequence: TGTGCCAGCAGTGAAGGGCAGGGGCGTTTCTTT. Amino acid sequence: CASSEGQGRFF. The rearrangement joins TRBV2 to TRBJ1-1, with D possibly being TRBD1 (6 bases). Germline loops: CDR1 SNHLY, CDR2 FYNNEI. CDR3 length: 11 amino acids. V was cut by 1 base and J by 13 bases, with 10 bases left in between.

The CDR3 DNA reads as TGTGCCAGCAGCCCCGACAGGGGCCCCTATGGCTACACCTTC. Its protein product is CASSPDRGPYGYTF. The chain has TRBV9 and TRBJ1-2; TRBD1 aligns across 8 bases. The CDR3 is 14 amino acids. Germline CDR1 SGDLS, CDR2 YYNGEE. The J segment lost 4 bases and the V segment lost 4 bases, leaving 6 bases of the junction unmatched.

This sequence joins TRBV5-1 and TRBJ1-1; 7 bases line up with TRBD1. CDR1 is SGHRS, CDR2 YFSETQ, per germline. With V trimmed by 4 bases and J by 0 bases, 3 bases remained unmatched. The CDR3 loop spans 14 amino acids. CDR3 sequence: CASSQGDVNTEAFF. CDR3 bases: TGCGCCAGCAGCCAGGGGGACGTGAACACTGAAGCTTTCTTT.

The chain has TRBV28 and TRBJ2-6; D might be TRBD1 (6 bases). Looked up from germline, CDR1 is MDHEN and CDR2 is SYDVKM. The CDR3 is 16 residues long. Deletions cut 9 bases from V and 0 bases from J, with 15 bases between. The CDR3 protein is CARSRQENSGANVLTF. The CDR3 DNA is TGTGCCAGAAGTAGACAGGAAAACTCTGGGGCCAACGTCCTGACTTTC.

The chain combines TRBV19 with TRBJ1-2; 8 bases align to TRBD1. The germline CDR1 and CDR2 sequences are LNHDA and SQIVND (reference sequence). CDR3 size: 15 residues. Trimming took 2 bases from V and 4 from J; bases not matched to a gene: 6. The CDR3 loop reads CASSINAGGRYGYTF. DNA for the CDR3: TGTGCCAGTAGTATAAATGCAGGGGGCCGCTATGGCTACACCTTC.

Comment on this clone: This sample also contains other DNA sequences that code for the same CDR3. The V gene is TRBV5-1, the J gene TRBJ1-1, with D tentatively TRBD1 (6 bases). V was cut by 0 bases and J by 5 bases, with 8 bases left in between. The CDR3 length is 13 residues. CDR1 and CDR2 from the germline V gene are SGHRS and YFSETQ. The CDR3 protein is CASSLGQATEAFF. CDR3 nucleotide sequence: TGCGCCAGCAGCTTGGGACAGGCGACTGAAGCTTTCTTT.

This sequence joins TRBV12-5 and TRBJ1-2; 11 bases map to TRBD1. The germline CDR1 and CDR2 sequences are LGHNT and FRNRAP. The CDR3 has 19 amino acids. The J segment lost 4 bases and the V segment lost 2 bases, leaving 15 bases of the junction unmatched. The CDR3, as DNA: TGTGCTAGTGGTTTGTCACAGAGGGGGACAGGGGGGATGTCCTATGGCTACACCTTC. This gives the protein CASGLSQRGTGGMSYGYTF. The whole variable domain, filled in from reference TRBV12-5 and TRBJ1-2, reads DARVTQTPRHKVTEMGQEVTMRCQPILGHNTVFWYRQTMMQGLELLAYFRNRAPLDDSGMPKDRFSAEMPDATLATLKIQPSEPRDSAVYFCASGLSQRGTGGMSYGYTFGSGTRLTVV.

V usage is TRBV19 and J usage is TRBJ2-1; 12 bases are a match to TRBD2. The CDR3 is 16 amino acids. The germline V gene encodes CDR1 LNHDA and CDR2 SQIVND (reference sequence). V lost 4 bases and J lost 4; bases outside the gene matches: 5. CDR3 bases: TGTGCCAGTAGTAAATTTCTAGCGGGAGGGTACAATGAGCAGTTCTTC. Its protein product is CASSKFLAGGYNEQFF.

The rearrangement links TRBV14 to TRBJ2-7, with 11 nucleotides matching TRBD2. The CDR3 spans 15 residues. Germline values: CDR1 SGHDN, CDR2 FVKESK. With V trimmed by 4 bases and J by 4 bases, 6 bases remained unmatched. CDR3: CASSPGLAGGYEQYF. CDR3 in DNA: TGTGCCAGCAGCCCTGGACTAGCGGGCGGATACGAGCAGTACTTC.

J is TRBJ2-4 and V is TRBV5-1, with D possibly matching TRBD2 (6 bases). The germline V gene encodes CDR1 SGHRS and CDR2 YFSETQ. CDR3 length: 16 amino acids. The V end was cut by 0 bases, the J end by 3 bases, with 13 bases between. CDR3 in amino acids: CASSLEEGSVKNIQYF. CDR3 sequence (DNA): TGCGCCAGCAGCTTGGAGGAGGGATCGGTCAAAAACATTCAGTACTTC.

The chain carries TRBV7-3 and TRBJ1-1, with 8 bases fitting TRBD1. V trimming: 4 bases; J trimming: 7 bases; junction bases outside the gene matches: 5. CDR1 is SGHTA and CDR2 is FQGTGA in the germline V gene. The CDR3 contains 13 residues. In DNA form, the CDR3 reads TGTGCCAGCAGCTCTTCCGACAGGGGTGAAGCTTTCTTT. Translating it yields CASSSSDRGEAFF. The full variable domain, completed using reference TRBV7-3 and TRBJ1-1, is GAGVSQTPSNKVTEKGKYVELRCDPISGHTALYWYRQSLGQGPEFLIYFQGTGAADDSGLPNDRFFAVRPEGSVSTLKIQRTERGDSAVYLCASSSSDRGEAFFGQGTRLTVV.

This clone turned up a few times. The same CDR3 can be traced to other DNA sequences in this sample. The chain joins TRBV6-5 to TRBJ2-7; perhaps TRBD2 as D (6 bases). This CDR3 contains 14 residues. Germline V gene lookup returns CDR1 MNHEY and CDR2 SVGAGI. V lost 6 bases to trimming and J lost 2 bases, with 14 bases between them. This CDR3 reads CASRIRDSTYEQYF. The CDR3 region has the DNA TGTGCCAGCAGGATCCGGGACTCTACCTACGAGCAGTACTTC.

This chain joins TRBV25-1 and TRBJ1-4; D not resolved. The V gene's germline CDR1 is MGHDK and CDR2 SYGVNS. The CDR3 consists of 15 residues. V was clipped by 1 base and J by 4 bases, with 10 bases between them. The CDR3, as DNA: TGTGCCAGCAGTGAATTCCGGGGTGTTAATGAAAAACTGTTTTTT. Translating gives CASSEFRGVNEKLFF. Variable domain in full (rest from reference TRBV25-1 and TRBJ1-4): EADIYQTPRYLVIGTGKKITLECSQTMGHDKMYWYQQDPGMELHLIHYSYGVNSTEKGDLSSESTVSRIRTEHFPLTLESARPSHTSQYLCASSEFRGVNEKLFFGSGTQLSVL.

The chain links TRBV9 to TRBJ2-7; D not resolved. CDR3 length equals 13 residues. V lost 0 bases, J lost 7 bases, and 11 bases lay in between. Germline CDR1 reads SGDLS; CDR2 reads YYNGEE. DNA of the CDR3: TGTGCCAGCAGCGTAGGTGGCCTTACGGAGCAGTACTTC. Translation gives CASSVGGLTEQYF. The variable domain in full, completed from reference TRBV9 and TRBJ2-7, reads DSGVTQTPKHLITATGQRVTLRCSPRSGDLSVYWYQQSLDQGLQFLIQYYNGEERAKGNILERFSAQQFPDLHSELNLSSLELGDSALYFCASSVGGLTEQYFGPGTRLTVT.

With respect to this clone: The sample carries other DNA sequences with the same CDR3. The gene calls are TRBV28 and TRBJ2-3; TRBD2 aligns across 7 bases. The trim removed 6 bases at V and 0 bases at J, leaving 3 bases unmatched. CDR1 is MDHEN, CDR2 SYDVKM, per germline. The CDR3 contains 14 residues. As DNA, the CDR3 is TGTGCCAGCAGCTTTAGCGGGAGCACAGATACGCAGTATTTT. Amino acid sequence: CASSFSGSTDTQYF.

The rearrangement uses TRBV6-9 and TRBJ2-7, with a weak D call TRBD2 (6 bases). The length of the CDR3 is 18 residues. Germline CDR1 and CDR2: MNHGY and SVAAGI. The V end lost 8 bases, the J end lost 3 bases, and 29 bases lay between the germline ends. The CDR3 DNA is TGTGCCAGCGGACTACATAAAATTAGCAACGCGAGTCACTACGAGCAGTACTTC. Protein: CASGLHKISNASHYEQYF.

The rearrangement uses TRBV24-1 and TRBJ2-5, with D tentatively TRBD2 (5 bases). V lost 5 bases to trimming and J lost 2 bases, with 17 bases between them. Germline loops: CDR1 KGHDR, CDR2 SFDVKD. This CDR3 contains 16 residues. DNA for the CDR3: TGTGCCACCAGTGCCCGTATAGGGAGACTACAAGAGACCCAGTACTTC. Protein product: CATSARIGRLQETQYF.